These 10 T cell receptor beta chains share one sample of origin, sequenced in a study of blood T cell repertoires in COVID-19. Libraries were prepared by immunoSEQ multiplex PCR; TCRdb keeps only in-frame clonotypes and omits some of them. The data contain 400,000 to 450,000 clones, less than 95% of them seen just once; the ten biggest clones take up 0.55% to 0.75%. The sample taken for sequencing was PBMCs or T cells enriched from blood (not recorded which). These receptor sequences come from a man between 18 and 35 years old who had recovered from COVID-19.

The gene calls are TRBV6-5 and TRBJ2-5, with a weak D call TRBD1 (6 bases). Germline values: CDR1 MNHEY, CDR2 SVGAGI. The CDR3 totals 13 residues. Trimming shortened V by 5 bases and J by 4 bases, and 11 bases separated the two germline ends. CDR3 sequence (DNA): TGTGCCAGCAGTACTCGGACAGTAGAGACCCAGTACTTC. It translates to CASSTRTVETQYF.

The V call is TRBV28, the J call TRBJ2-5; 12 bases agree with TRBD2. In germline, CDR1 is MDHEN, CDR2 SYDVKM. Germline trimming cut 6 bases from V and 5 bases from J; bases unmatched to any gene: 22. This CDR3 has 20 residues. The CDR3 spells CASSLKPPSGRVWSGETQYF. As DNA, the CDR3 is TGTGCCAGCAGCCTAAAGCCCCCTAGCGGGAGGGTCTGGTCGGGGGAGACCCAGTACTTC.

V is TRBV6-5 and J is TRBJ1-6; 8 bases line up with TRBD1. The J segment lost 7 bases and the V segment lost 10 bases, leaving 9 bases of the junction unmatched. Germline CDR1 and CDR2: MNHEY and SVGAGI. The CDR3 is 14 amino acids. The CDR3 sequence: CANGPGQENSPLHF. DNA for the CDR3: TGTGCCAACGGGCCGGGACAGGAGAATTCACCCCTCCACTTT.

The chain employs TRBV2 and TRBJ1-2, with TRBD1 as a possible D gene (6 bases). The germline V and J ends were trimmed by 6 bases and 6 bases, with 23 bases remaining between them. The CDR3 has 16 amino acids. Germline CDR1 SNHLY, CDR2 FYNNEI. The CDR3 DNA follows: TGTGCCAGCAGCCTGAGTGGGGTGATGGGGGGGCATGGCTACACCTTC. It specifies CASSLSGVMGGHGYTF.

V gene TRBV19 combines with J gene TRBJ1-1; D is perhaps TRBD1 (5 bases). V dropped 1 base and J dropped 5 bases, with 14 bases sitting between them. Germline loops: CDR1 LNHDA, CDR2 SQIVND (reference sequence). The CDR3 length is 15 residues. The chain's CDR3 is CASSIVGGVDTEAFF. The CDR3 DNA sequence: TGTGCCAGTAGTATAGTTGGAGGGGTGGATACTGAAGCTTTCTTT.

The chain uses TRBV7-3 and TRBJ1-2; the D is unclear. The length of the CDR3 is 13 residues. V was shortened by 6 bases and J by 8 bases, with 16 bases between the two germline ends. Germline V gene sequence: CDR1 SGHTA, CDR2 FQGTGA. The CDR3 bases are TGTGCCAGCAGTTCTAGCTGGGATGCGGGCTACACCTTC. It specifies CASSSSWDAGYTF.

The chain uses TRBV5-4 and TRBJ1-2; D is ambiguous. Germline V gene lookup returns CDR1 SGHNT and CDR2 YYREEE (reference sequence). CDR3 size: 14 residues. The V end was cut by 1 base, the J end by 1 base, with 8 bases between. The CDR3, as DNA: TGTGCCAGCAGCTTGAAAAACGGTAACTATGGCTACACCTTC. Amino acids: CASSLKNGNYGYTF.

This CDR3 is CASSFVGGAGDEQYF. In DNA, the CDR3 is TGTGCCAGCAGTTTCGTCGGAGGGGCCGGCGACGAGCAGTACTTC. The chain carries TRBV28 and TRBJ2-7; possibly TRBD2 for D (6 bases). CDR3 length: 15 residues. Germline CDR1 MDHEN, CDR2 SYDVKM. Trimming shortened V by 3 bases and J by 5 bases, and 17 bases separated the two germline ends.

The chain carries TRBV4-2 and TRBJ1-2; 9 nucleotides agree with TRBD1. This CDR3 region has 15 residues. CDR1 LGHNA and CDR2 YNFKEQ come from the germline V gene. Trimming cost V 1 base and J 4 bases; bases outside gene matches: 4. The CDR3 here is CASSQVGQGGYGYTF. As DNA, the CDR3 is TGTGCCAGCAGCCAAGTGGGACAGGGCGGCTATGGCTACACCTTC.

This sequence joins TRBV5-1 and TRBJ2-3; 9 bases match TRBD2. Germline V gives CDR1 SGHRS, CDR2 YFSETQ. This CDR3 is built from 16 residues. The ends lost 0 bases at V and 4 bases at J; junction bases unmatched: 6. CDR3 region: CASSLAASGVPDTQYF. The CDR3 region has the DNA TGCGCCAGCAGCTTGGCCGCTAGCGGGGTACCAGATACGCAGTATTTT.